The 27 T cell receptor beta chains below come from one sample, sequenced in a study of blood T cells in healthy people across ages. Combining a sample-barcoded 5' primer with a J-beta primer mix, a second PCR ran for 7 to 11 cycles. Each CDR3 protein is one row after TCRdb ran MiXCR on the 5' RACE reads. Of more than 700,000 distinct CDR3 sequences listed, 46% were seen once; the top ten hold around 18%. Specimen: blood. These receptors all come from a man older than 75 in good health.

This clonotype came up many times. The CDR3: CAISEGQGASSYEQYF. In DNA, the CDR3 is TGTGCCATCAGTGAGGGACAGGGGGCTTCGTCCTACGAGCAGTACTTC. The genes are TRBV10-3 and TRBJ2-7; 11 nucleotides agree with TRBD1. The V segment lost 2 bases and the J segment 1 base; nucleotides outside the gene matches: 4. This CDR3 contains 16 residues. From germline, CDR1 is ENHRY and CDR2 SYGVKD.

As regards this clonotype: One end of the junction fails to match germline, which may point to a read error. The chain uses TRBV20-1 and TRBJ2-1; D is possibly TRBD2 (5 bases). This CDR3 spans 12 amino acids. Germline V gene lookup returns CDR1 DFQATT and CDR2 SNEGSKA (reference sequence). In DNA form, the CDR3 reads TGCAGTGCAAAAAAGGGAGTCAATGAGCGGTTCTTC. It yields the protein CSAKKGVNERFF.

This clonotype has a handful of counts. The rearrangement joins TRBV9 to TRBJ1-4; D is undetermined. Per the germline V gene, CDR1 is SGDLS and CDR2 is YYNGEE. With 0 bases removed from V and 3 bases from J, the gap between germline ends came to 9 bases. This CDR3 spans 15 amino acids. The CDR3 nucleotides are TGTGCCAGCAGCGTAGGGACTGCGGCTAATGAAAAACTGTTTTTT. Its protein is CASSVGTAANEKLFF.

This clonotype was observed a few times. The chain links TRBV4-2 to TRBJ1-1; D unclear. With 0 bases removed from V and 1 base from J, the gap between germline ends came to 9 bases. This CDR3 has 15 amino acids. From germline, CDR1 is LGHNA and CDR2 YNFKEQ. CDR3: CASSQERPRNTEAFF. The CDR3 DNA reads TGTGCCAGCAGCCAAGAACGGCCGCGGAACACTGAAGCTTTCTTT.

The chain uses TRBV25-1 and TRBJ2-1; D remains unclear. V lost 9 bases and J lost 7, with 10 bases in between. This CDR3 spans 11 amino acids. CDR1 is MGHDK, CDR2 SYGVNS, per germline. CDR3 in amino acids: CASGNMNEQFF. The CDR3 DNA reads TGTGCCAGTGGCAATATGAATGAGCAGTTCTTC.

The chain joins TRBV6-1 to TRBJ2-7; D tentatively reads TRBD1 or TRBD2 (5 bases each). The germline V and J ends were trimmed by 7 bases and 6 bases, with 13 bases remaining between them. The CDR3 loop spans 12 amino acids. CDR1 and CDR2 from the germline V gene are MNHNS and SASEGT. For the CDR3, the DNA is TGTGCCAGCATAGGCAGGGCGGGCGAGCAGTACTTC. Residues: CASIGRAGEQYF.

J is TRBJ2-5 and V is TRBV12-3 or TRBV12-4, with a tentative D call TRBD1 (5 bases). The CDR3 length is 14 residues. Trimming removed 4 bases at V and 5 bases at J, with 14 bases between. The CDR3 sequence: CASSWGPSGETQYF. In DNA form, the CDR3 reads TGTGCCAGCAGTTGGGGCCCGTCAGGCGAGACCCAGTACTTC.

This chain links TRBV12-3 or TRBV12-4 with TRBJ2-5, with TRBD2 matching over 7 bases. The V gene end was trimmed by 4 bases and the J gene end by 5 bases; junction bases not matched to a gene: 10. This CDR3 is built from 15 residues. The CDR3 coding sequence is TGTGCCAGCAGTTGGAGGCTAGCGGCTCCGGAGACCCAGTACTTC. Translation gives CASSWRLAAPETQYF.

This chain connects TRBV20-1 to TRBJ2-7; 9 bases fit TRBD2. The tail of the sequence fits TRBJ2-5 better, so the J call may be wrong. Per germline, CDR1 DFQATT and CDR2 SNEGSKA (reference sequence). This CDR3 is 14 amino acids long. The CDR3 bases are TGCAGTGCTAGATTAGCGGGGGCAGCAAAGACCCAGTACTTC. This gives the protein CSARLAGAAKTQYF.

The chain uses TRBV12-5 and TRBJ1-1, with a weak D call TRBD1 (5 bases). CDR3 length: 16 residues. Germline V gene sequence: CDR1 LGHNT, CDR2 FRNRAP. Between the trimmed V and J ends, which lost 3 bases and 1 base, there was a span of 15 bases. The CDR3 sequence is CASGFLKTGSNTEAFF. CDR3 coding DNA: TGTGCTAGTGGTTTTCTGAAAACAGGATCGAACACTGAAGCTTTCTTT.

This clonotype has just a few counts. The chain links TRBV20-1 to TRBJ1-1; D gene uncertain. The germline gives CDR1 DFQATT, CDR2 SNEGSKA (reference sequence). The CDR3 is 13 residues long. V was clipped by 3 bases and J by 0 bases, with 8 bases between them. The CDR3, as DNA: TGCAGTGCTAGGATACAATTGAACACTGAAGCTTTCTTT. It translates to CSARIQLNTEAFF.

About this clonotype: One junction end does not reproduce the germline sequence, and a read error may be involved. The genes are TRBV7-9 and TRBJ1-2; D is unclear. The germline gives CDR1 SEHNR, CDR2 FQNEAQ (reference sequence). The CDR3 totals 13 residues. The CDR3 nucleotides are TGCGCCAGCAGCCCCGAGGTAGGGCGGGGCTACACCTTC. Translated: CASSPEVGRGYTF.

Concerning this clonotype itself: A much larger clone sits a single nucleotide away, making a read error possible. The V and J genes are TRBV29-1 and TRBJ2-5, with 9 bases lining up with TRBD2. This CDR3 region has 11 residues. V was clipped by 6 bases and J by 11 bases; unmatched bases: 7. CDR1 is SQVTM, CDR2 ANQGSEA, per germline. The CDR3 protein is CSVGTSNEQYF. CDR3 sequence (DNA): TGCAGCGTGGGGACTAGCAATGAGCAGTACTTC.

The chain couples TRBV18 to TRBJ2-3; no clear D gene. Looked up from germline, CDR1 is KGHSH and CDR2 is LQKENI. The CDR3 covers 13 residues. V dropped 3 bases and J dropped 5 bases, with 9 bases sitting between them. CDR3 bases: TGTGCCAGCTCACCCCCAACAATAGATACGCAGTATTTT. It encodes CASSPPTIDTQYF.

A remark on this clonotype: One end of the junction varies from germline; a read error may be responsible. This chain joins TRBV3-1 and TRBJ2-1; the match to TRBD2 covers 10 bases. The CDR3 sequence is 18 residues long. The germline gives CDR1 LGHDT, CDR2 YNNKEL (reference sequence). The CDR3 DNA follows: TGTGCCAGCAACCAAGAAGCTAGCGGGGGACCCAACGGCAATGAGCAGTTCTTC. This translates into CASNQEASGGPNGNEQFF.

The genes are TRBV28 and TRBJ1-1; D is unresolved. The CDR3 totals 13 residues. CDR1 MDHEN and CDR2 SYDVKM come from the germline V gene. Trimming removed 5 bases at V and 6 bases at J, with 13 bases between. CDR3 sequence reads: CASSRDGGAEAFF. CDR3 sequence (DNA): TGTGCCAGCAGTAGGGATGGTGGGGCTGAAGCTTTCTTT.

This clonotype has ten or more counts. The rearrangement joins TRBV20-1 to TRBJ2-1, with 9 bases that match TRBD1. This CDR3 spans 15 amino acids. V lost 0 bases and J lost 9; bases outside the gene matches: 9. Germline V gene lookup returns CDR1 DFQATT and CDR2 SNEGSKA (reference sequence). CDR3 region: CSARDVQGAQGEQFF. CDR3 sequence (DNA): TGCAGTGCTAGAGATGTACAGGGGGCCCAGGGTGAGCAGTTCTTC.

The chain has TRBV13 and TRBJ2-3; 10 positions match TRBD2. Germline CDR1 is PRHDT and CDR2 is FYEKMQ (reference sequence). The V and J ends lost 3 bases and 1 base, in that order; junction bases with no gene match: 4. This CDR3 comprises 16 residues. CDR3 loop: CASSFLAGAGTDTQYF. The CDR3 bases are TGTGCCAGCAGCTTTCTAGCGGGAGCGGGCACAGATACGCAGTATTTT.

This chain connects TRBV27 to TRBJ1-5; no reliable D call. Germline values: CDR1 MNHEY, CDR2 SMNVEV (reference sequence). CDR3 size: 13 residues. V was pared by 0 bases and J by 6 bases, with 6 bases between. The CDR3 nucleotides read TGTGCCAGCAGTTTATCAGGCATTCAGCCCCAGCATTTT. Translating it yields CASSLSGIQPQHF.

CDR3 coding DNA: TGTGCCAGCAGTGAAGCAGGGCGGGGGGACAATGAGCAGTTCTTC. It encodes CASSEAGRGDNEQFF. This rearrangement joins TRBV25-1 to TRBJ2-1, with TRBD2 matching 8 bases. V was pared by 2 bases and J by 5 bases, with 5 bases of the junction left unmatched. CDR1 and CDR2 (germline): MGHDK, SYGVNS. The CDR3 is made up of 15 amino acids.

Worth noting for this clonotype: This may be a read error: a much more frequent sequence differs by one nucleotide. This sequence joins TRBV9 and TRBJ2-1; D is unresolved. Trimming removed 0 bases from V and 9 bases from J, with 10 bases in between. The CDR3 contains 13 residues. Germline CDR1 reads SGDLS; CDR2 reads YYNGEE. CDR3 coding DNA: TGTGCCAGCAGCGTAGTGAGCCTGGGTGAGCAGTTCTTC. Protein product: CASSVVSLGEQFF.

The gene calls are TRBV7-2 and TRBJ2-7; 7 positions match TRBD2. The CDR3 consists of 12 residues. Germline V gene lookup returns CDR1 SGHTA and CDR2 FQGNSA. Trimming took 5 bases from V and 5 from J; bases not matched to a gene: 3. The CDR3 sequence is CASSRTRNEQYF. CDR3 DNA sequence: TGTGCCAGCAGCCGGACTAGAAACGAGCAGTACTTC.

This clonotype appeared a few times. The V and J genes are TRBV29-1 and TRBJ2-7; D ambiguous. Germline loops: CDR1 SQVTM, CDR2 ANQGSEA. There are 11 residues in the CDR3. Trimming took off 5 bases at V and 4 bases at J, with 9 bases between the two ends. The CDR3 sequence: CSVLDGYEQYF. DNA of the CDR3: TGCAGCGTTCTGGACGGATACGAGCAGTACTTC.

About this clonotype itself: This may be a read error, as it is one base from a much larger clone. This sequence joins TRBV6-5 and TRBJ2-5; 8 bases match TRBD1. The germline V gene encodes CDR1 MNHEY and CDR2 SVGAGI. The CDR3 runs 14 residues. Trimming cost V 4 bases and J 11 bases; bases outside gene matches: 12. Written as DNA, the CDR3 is TGTGCCAGCAGTTCCAGGGGACAGGTCAGTGGGCAGTACTTC. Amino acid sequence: CASSSRGQVSGQYF.

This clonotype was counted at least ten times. CDR3 sequence: CASSQVGQVRDEQFF. In DNA, the CDR3 is TGTGCCAGCAGCCAAGTAGGACAGGTTCGGGATGAGCAGTTCTTC. This rearrangement joins TRBV14 to TRBJ2-1; 7 bases match TRBD1. Germline CDR1 reads SGHDN; CDR2 reads FVKESK. The CDR3 covers 15 residues. With V trimmed by 1 base and J by 8 bases, 8 bases remained unmatched.

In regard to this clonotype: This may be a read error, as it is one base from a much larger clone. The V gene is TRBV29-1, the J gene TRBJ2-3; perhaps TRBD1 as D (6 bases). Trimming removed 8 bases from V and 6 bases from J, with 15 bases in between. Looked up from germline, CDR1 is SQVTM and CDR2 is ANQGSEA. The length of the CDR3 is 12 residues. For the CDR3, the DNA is TGCAGCTTGCGGACAGATCTTGATACGCAGTATTTT. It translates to CSLRTDLDTQYF.

The CDR3 sequence is CASSLGTGQDEQYF. In nucleotides, the CDR3 is TGCGCCAGCAGCTTGGGTACAGGTCAGGACGAGCAGTACTTC. The V and J genes are TRBV5-1 and TRBJ2-7, with D possibly TRBD1 on 5 matching bases. The germline V and J ends were trimmed by 0 bases and 5 bases, with 12 bases remaining between them. CDR1 and CDR2 from the germline V gene are SGHRS and YFSETQ. This CDR3 comprises 14 residues.